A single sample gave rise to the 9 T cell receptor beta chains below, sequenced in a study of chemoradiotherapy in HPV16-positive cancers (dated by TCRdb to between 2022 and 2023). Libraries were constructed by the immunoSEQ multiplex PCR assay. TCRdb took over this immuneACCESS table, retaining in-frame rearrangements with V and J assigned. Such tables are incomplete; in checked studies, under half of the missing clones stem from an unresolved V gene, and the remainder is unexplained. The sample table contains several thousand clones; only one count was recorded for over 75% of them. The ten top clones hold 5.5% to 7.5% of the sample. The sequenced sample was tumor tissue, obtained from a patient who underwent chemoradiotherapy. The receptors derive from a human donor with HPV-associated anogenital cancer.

CDR3 DNA: TGTGCCAGCTCACCACTCCTCAGCCAACAAGAGACCCAGTACTTC. Translated, it gives CASSPLLSQQETQYF. This chain joins TRBV18 and TRBJ2-5; unclear D gene. Germline CDR1 is KGHSH and CDR2 is LQKENI. V lost 1 base, J lost 2 bases, and 11 bases lay in between. The CDR3 length is 15 residues.

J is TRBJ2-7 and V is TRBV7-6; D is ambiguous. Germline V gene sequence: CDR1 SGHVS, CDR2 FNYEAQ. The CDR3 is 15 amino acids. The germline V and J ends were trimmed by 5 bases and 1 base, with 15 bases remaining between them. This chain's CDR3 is CASSPTRRGSYEQYF. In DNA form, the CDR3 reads TGTGCCAGCAGCCCGACACGACGTGGATCCTACGAGCAGTACTTC. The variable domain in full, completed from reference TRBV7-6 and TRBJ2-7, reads GAGVSQSPRYKVTKRGQDVALRCDPISGHVSLYWYRQALGQGPEFLTYFNYEAQQDKSGLPNDRFSAERPEGSISTLTIQRTEQRDSAMYRCASSPTRRGSYEQYFGPGTRLTVT.

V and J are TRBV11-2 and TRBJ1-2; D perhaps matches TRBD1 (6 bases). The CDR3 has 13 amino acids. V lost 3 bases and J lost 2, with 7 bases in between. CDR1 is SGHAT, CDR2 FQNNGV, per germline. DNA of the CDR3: TGTGCCAGCAGCTTCGACAGGAACTATGGCTACACCTTC. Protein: CASSFDRNYGYTF.

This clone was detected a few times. The CDR3 region is CASSLGPRAHEQFF. The CDR3 DNA follows: TGTGCCAGCAGTTTAGGTCCGCGCGCCCATGAGCAGTTCTTC. The chain has TRBV27 and TRBJ2-1; D is unclear. There are 14 residues in the CDR3. Germline lookup yields CDR1 MNHEY and CDR2 SMNVEV (reference sequence). Trimming removed 2 bases from V and 8 bases from J, with 13 bases in between.

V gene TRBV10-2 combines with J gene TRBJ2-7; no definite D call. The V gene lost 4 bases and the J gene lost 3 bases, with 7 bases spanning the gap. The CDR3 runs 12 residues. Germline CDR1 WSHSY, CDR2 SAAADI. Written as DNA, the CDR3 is TGCGCCAGCAGTGTAGGCGGCTACGAGCAGTACTTC. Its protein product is CASSVGGYEQYF.

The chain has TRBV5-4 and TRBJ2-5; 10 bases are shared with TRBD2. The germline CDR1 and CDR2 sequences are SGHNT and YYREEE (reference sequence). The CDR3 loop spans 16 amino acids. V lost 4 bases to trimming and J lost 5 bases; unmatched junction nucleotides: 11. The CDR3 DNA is TGTGCCAGCAGCGAGACAGCGGGGGGGCCGTGGGAGACCCAGTACTTC. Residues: CASSETAGGPWETQYF.

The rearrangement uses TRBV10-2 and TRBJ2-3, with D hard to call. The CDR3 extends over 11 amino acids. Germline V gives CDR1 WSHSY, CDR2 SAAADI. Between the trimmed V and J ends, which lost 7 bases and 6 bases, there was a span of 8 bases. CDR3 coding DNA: TGCGCCAGCACTGCCGTGGATACGCAGTATTTT. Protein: CASTAVDTQYF.

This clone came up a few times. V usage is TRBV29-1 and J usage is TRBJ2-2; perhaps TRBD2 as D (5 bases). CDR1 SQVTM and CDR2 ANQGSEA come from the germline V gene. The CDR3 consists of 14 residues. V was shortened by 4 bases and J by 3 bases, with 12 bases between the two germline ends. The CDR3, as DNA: TGCAGCGTTGGGGAGAACCTCTACACCGGGGAGCTGTTTTTT. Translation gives CSVGENLYTGELFF.

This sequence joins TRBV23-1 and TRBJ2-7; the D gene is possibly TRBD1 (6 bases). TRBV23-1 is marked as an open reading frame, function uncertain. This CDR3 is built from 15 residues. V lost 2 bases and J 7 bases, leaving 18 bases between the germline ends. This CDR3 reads CASSQPCPGAKEQYF. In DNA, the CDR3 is TGCGCCAGCAGTCAACCTTGCCCAGGGGCAAAAGAGCAGTACTTC.